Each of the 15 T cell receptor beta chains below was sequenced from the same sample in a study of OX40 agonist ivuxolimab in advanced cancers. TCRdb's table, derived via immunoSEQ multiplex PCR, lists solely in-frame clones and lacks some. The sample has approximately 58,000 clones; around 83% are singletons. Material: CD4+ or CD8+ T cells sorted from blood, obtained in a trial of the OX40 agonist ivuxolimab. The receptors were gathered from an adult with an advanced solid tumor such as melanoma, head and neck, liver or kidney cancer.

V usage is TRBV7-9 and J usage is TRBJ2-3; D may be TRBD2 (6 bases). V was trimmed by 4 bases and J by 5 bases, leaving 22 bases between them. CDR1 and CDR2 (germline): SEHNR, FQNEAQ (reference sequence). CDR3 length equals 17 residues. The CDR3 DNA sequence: TGTGCCAGCAGCTCTCCCCGAGGGTCGGGAGCGGAAGATACGCAGTATTTT. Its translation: CASSSPRGSGAEDTQYF.

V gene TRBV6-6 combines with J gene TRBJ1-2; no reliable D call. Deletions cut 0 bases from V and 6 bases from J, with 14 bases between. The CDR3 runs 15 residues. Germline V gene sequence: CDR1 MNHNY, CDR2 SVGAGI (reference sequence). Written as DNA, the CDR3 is TGTGCCAGCAGTTACTCGATACACCAGGCCCATGGCTACACCTTC. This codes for CASSYSIHQAHGYTF.

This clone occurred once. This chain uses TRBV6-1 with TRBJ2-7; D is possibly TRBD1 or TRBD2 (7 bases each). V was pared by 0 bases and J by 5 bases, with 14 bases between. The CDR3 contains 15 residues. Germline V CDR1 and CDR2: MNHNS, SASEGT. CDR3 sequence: CASSEATGRAHEQYF. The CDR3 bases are TGTGCCAGCAGTGAAGCGACAGGGAGGGCCCACGAGCAGTACTTC.

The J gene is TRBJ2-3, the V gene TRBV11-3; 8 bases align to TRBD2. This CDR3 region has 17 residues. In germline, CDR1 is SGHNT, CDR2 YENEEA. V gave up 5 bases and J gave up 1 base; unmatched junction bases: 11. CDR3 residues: CASSLGVSGAGTDTQYF. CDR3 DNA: TGTGCCAGCAGCCTGGGGGTTAGCGGGGCCGGCACAGATACGCAGTATTTT. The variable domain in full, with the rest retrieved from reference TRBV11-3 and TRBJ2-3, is EAGVVQSPRYKIIEKKQPVAFWCNPISGHNTLYWYLQNLGQGPELLIRYENEEAVDDSQLPKDRFSAERLKGVDSTLKIQPAELGDSAVYLCASSLGVSGAGTDTQYFGPGTRLTVL.

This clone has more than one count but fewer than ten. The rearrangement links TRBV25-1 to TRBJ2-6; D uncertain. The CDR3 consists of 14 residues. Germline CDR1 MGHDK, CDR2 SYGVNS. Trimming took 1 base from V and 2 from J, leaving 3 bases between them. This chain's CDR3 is CASSESPGANVLTF. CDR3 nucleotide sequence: TGTGCCAGCAGTGAATCCCCTGGGGCCAACGTCCTGACTTTC.

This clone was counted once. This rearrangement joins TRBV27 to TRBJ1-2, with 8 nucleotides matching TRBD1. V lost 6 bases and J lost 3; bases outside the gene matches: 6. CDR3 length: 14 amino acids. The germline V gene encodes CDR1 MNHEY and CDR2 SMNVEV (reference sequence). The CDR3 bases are TGTGCCAGCAGCCACCAGGGGGCGGACTATGGCTACACCTTC. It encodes CASSHQGADYGYTF.

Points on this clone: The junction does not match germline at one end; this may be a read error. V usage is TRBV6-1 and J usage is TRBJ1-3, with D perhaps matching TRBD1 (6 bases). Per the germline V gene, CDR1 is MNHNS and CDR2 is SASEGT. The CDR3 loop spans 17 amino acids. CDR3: CASREGGTGRSGNTIYF. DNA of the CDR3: TGTGCCAGCAGAGAAGGGGGTACAGGGAGGTCTGGAAACACCATATATTTT.

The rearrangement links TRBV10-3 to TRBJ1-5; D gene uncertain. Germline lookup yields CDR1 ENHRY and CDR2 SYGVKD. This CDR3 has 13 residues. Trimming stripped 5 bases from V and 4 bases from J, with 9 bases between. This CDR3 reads CAISLRENQPQHF. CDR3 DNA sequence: TGTGCCATCAGTCTTAGGGAGAATCAGCCCCAGCATTTT.

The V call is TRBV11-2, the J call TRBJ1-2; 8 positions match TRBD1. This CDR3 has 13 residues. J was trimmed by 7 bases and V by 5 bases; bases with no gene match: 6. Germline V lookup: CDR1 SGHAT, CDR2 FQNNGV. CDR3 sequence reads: CASSPGQGLGYTF. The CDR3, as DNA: TGTGCCAGCAGCCCCGGACAGGGACTTGGCTACACCTTC.

As DNA, the CDR3 is TGTGCCAGCTCCACCAATTCCAGGAGCAATCAGCCCCAGCATTTT. Its translation: CASSTNSRSNQPQHF. The genes are TRBV18 and TRBJ1-5; D unclear. Trimming removed 6 bases from V and 1 base from J, with 13 bases in between. From germline, CDR1 is KGHSH and CDR2 LQKENI. The CDR3 has 15 amino acids.

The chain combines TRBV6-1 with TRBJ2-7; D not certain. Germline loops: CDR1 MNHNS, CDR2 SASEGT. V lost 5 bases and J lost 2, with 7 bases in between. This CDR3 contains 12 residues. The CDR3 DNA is TGTGCCAGCAGTTCTGATGCCTACGAGCAGTACTTC. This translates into CASSSDAYEQYF.

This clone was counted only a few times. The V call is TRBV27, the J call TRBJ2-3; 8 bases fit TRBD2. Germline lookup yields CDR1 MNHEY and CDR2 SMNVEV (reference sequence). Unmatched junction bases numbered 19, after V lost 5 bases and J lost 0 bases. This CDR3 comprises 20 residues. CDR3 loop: CASSRRGRSRVAGSTDTQYF. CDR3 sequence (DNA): TGTGCCAGCAGTAGGCGGGGACGGAGCCGGGTAGCGGGAAGCACAGATACGCAGTATTTT.

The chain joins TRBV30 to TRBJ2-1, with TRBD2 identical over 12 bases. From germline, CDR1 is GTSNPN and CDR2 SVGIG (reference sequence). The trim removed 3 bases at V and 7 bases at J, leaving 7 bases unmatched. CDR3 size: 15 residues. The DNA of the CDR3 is TGTGCCTGGAGGAAGACTAGCGGGAGTGTGAATGAGCAGTTCTTC. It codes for CAWRKTSGSVNEQFF.

This CDR3 is CASSLGGYNEQFF. The CDR3 region has the DNA TGTGCCAGCAGCTTAGGAGGGTACAATGAGCAGTTCTTC. V gene TRBV11-2 combines with J gene TRBJ2-1, with D maybe TRBD2 (5 bases). This CDR3 is 13 amino acids long. Germline CDR1 and CDR2: SGHAT and FQNNGV. V lost 1 base to trimming and J lost 4 bases, with 5 bases between them.

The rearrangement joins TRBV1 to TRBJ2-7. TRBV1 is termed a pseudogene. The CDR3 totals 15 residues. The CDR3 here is CTSSQGVDETYEQYF. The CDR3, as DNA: TGCACCAGCAGCCAAGGTGTCGACGAAACCTACGAGCAGTACTTC.